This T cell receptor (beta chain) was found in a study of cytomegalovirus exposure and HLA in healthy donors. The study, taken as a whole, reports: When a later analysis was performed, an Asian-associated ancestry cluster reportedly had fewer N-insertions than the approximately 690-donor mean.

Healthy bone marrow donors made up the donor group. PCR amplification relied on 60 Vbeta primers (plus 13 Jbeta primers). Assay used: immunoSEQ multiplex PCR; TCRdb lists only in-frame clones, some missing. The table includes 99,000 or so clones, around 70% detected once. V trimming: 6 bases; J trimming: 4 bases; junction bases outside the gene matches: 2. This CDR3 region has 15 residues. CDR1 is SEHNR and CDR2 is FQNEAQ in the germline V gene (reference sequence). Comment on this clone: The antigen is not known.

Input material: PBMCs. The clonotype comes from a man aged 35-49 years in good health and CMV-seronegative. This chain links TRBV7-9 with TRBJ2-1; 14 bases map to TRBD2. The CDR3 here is CASRGTSGSYNEQFF. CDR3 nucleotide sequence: TGTGCCAGCAGGGGGACTAGCGGGAGTTACAATGAGCAGTTCTTC. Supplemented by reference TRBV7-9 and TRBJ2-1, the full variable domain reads DTGVSQNPRHKITKRGQNVTFRCDPISEHNRLYWYRQTLGQGPEFLTYFQNEAQLEKSRLLSDRFSAERPKGSFSTLEIQRTEQGDSAMYLCASRGTSGSYNEQFFGPGTRLTVL.